Listed below are T cell receptor beta chains from one sample, sequenced in a study of cytomegalovirus exposure and HLA in healthy donors. The assay was immunoSEQ multiplex PCR, and TCRdb's table has in-frame clones only and misses some. The sample lists 150,000 or so clones, over 75% occurring once. Sequencing was carried out using PBMCs. Receptor source: a man aged 18 to 30 in good health and CMV-seropositive. CDR3s include the opening cysteine and the closing phenylalanine or tryptophan. The D gene is left open where the match is weak. For some rows the clone size is stated as once, few or many, or as a class when expanded; others skip it.

TRBV9	TRBJ1-1	-	TRBD1	CASSVVGTGGLNTEAFF	TGTGCCAGCAGCGTAGTCGGGACAGGGGGACTGAACACTGAAGCTTTCTTT
TRBV6-1	TRBJ1-1	-	TRBD1	CASSTRVQGTEAFF	TGTGCCAGCAGTACCCGAGTACAGGGGACTGAAGCTTTCTTT
TRBV10-3	TRBJ2-3	-	TRBD2	CAISGASGSTDTQYF	TGTGCCATCAGTGGGGCTAGCGGGAGCACAGATACGCAGTATTTT
TRBV5-1	TRBJ2-3	-	-	CASSFTGNTDTQYF	TGCGCCAGCAGCTTTACAGGGAACACAGATACGCAGTATTTT
TRBV7-8	TRBJ2-5	-	TRBD1	CASSRRGQMIQETQYF	TGTGCCAGCAGTCGAAGGGGACAGATGATCCAAGAGACCCAGTACTTC
TRBV14	TRBJ1-5	-	-	CASSQGGSNQPQHF	TGTGCCAGCAGCCAGGGGGGATCCAATCAGCCCCAGCATTTT
TRBV7-3	TRBJ2-1	-	-	CASSPEDSLSDEQFF	TGTGCCAGCAGCCCAGAGGACTCCCTCAGTGATGAGCAGTTCTTC
TRBV19	TRBJ1-5	-	TRBD1	CASSPDRGRQPQHF	TGTGCCAGTAGTCCAGACAGGGGTCGCCAGCCCCAGCATTTT
TRBV6-4	TRBJ2-3	-	-	CASSAGPRQYF	TGTGCCAGCAGTGCAGGGCCCCGACAGTATTTT
TRBV6-1	TRBJ2-7	-	TRBD1	CASTSGTGGTYEQYF	TGTGCCAGCACCTCCGGGACAGGGGGAACCTACGAGCAGTACTTC
TRBV6-5	TRBJ2-7	-	TRBD2	CASSYVGTSHEQYF	TGTGCCAGCAGTTACGTCGGGACTAGTCACGAGCAGTACTTC
TRBV5-1	TRBJ1-3	-	-	CASSLVGNSGNTIYF	TGCGCCAGCAGCTTGGTGGGCAATTCTGGAAACACCATATATTTT
TRBV9	TRBJ2-5	-	-	CASGKAGRETQYF	TGTGCCAGCGGAAAGGCGGGGAGGGAGACCCAGTACTTC
TRBV19	TRBJ1-6	once	-	CASTPSWSSYNSPLHF	TGTGCCAGTACCCCCAGCTGGAGCTCCTATAATTCACCCCTCCACTTT
TRBV5-1	TRBJ2-3	-	TRBD1	CASSLILGGQSLDTQYF	TGCGCCAGCAGCTTGATCTTAGGGGGACAGTCCCTGGATACGCAGTATTTT
TRBV9	TRBJ2-5	-	TRBD2	CASSTGLAGTGETQYF	TGTGCCAGCAGCACGGGACTAGCGGGGACCGGGGAGACCCAGTACTTC
TRBV7-9	TRBJ2-5	-	-	CASSRGAEETQYF	TGTGCCAGCAGCCGGGGAGCGGAAGAGACCCAGTACTTC
TRBV11-2	TRBJ2-1	-	TRBD1	CASSLSHRGRTGNEQFF	TGTGCCAGCAGCTTAAGCCACAGGGGCCGGACGGGCAATGAGCAGTTCTTC
TRBV29-1	TRBJ2-7	-	-	CSVTGSTAYEQYF	TGCAGCGTGACAGGCTCTACCGCTTACGAGCAGTACTTC
TRBV16	TRBJ2-3	-	-	CASSQSGALDTQYF	TGTGCCAGCAGCCAATCAGGGGCTTTGGATACGCAGTATTTT
TRBV11-2	TRBJ2-3	-	-	CASSLGGTLTTDTQYF	TGTGCCAGCAGCTTAGGCGGCACCCTCACGACAGATACGCAGTATTTT
TRBV11-2	TRBJ2-7	once	TRBD1	CASSIGTGTYEQYF	TGTGCCAGCAGCATCGGGACAGGGACTTACGAGCAGTACTTC
TRBV14	TRBJ1-1	-	-	CASSQAGKNTEAFF	TGTGCCAGCAGCCAGGCAGGAAAGAACACTGAAGCTTTCTTT
TRBV6-5	TRBJ2-7	-	-	CASGGRGIYEQYF	TGTGCCAGCGGAGGACGGGGAATCTACGAGCAGTACTTC
TRBV15	TRBJ1-1	-	TRBD1	CATSSFLGQMNTEAFF	TGTGCCACCAGCAGTTTCTTGGGACAGATGAACACTGAAGCTTTCTTT
TRBV6-5	TRBJ1-3	-	-	CASRDSFSGNTIYF	TGTGCCAGCAGGGACTCATTCTCTGGAAACACCATATATTTT
TRBV7-6	TRBJ2-7	once	TRBD2	CASSLGVAGGFNEQYF	TGTGCCAGCAGCTTAGGAGTAGCGGGGGGGTTTAACGAGCAGTACTTC
TRBV10-3	TRBJ2-2	-	-	CAISGEQGRRDTGELFF	TGTGCCATCAGTGGAGAACAGGGTCGAAGGGACACCGGGGAGCTGTTTTTT
TRBV5-4	TRBJ2-5	-	TRBD2	CASSDIAGRETQYF	TGTGCCAGCAGCGACATAGCGGGTAGAGAGACCCAGTACTTC
TRBV6-5	TRBJ1-1	few	TRBD1	CASRGQGAGDTEAFF	TGTGCCAGCAGAGGACAGGGGGCTGGGGACACTGAAGCTTTCTTT
TRBV18	TRBJ2-7	-	TRBD1	CASSLRDRERQYF	TGTGCCAGCTCACTGCGGGACAGGGAGAGGCAGTACTTC
TRBV19	TRBJ1-3	-	TRBD1	CASSNRGLAGNTIYF	TGTGCCAGTAGCAACAGGGGGCTTGCTGGAAACACCATATATTTT
TRBV27	TRBJ2-1	-	-	CASSLSQGGPNEQFF	TGTGCCAGCAGTTTAAGCCAGGGGGGCCCTAATGAGCAGTTCTTC
TRBV5-1	TRBJ2-5	-	-	CASSLGQFQETQYF	TGCGCCAGCAGCTTGGGACAGTTCCAAGAGACCCAGTACTTC
TRBV4-3	TRBJ2-2	-	TRBD2	CASSPFLAGGVHGELFF	TGCGCCAGCTCCCCCTTCCTAGCGGGGGGCGTCCACGGGGAGCTGTTTTTT
TRBV30	TRBJ1-2	-	TRBD1	CAWSSQTGAGGYTF	TGTGCCTGGAGCTCGCAGACAGGGGCGGGCGGCTACACCTTC
TRBV6-1	TRBJ2-2	-	-	CASSRQEPTGELFF	TGTGCCAGCAGCCGACAGGAGCCCACCGGGGAGCTGTTTTTT
TRBV2	TRBJ2-7	-	TRBD2	CASSVGTSATHEQYF	TGTGCCAGCAGTGTGGGGACTAGTGCCACTCACGAGCAGTACTTC
TRBV29-1	TRBJ1-1	-	-	CSVGGRSEAFF	TGCAGCGTTGGGGGGAGGTCTGAAGCTTTCTTT
TRBV19	TRBJ1-4	-	-	CASSLTGTNEKLFF	TGTGCCAGTAGCCTTACAGGGACTAATGAAAAACTGTTTTTT
TRBV19	TRBJ1-1	-	-	CASSRGGNTEAFF	TGTGCCAGTAGTAGAGGGGGGAACACTGAAGCTTTCTTT
TRBV9	TRBJ2-6	-	TRBD1	CASSVAGAGTGVTGANVLTF	TGTGCCAGCAGCGTAGCTGGGGCCGGGACAGGGGTGACTGGGGCCAACGTCCTGACTTTC
TRBV4-1	TRBJ1-5	-	TRBD1	CASSQGRGSNQPQHF	TGCGCCAGCAGCCAAGGCAGGGGGAGCAATCAGCCCCAGCATTTT
TRBV9	TRBJ2-7	-	TRBD2	CASSVGGEGYEQYF	TGTGCCAGCAGCGTGGGGGGGGAGGGGTACGAGCAGTACTTC
TRBV6-5	TRBJ1-1	-	-	CATLQGIGTEAFF	TGTGCCACCCTCCAGGGGATCGGGACTGAAGCTTTCTTT
TRBV18	TRBJ2-2	-	-	CASSPGQGDAGELFF	TGTGCCAGCTCACCGGGGCAGGGCGACGCCGGGGAGCTGTTTTTT
TRBV7-9	TRBJ2-7	once	-	CASSKGTDSYEQYF	TGTGCCAGCAGCAAAGGGACTGACTCCTACGAGCAGTACTTC
TRBV10-2	TRBJ2-5	-	-	CASSEWGAETQYF	TGCGCCAGCAGTGAGTGGGGCGCAGAGACCCAGTACTTC
TRBV2	TRBJ1-5	-	-	CASSEAGLLIGQPQHF	TGTGCCAGCAGTGAAGCGGGACTGTTGATAGGTCAGCCCCAGCATTTT
TRBV5-6	TRBJ2-5	-	TRBD2	CASNKPGLVLETQYF	TGTGCCAGCAACAAACCGGGACTAGTATTAGAGACCCAGTACTTC
TRBV30	TRBJ2-3	-	TRBD2	CAWSVLSGGRTDTQYF	TGTGCCTGGAGTGTACTAAGCGGGGGGAGGACAGATACGCAGTATTTT
TRBV7-8	TRBJ1-1	-	-	CASSLAEGPVAFF	TGTGCCAGCAGCTTAGCGGAGGGGCCGGTTGCTTTCTTT
TRBV18	TRBJ2-5	-	TRBD1	CASSPLDRGPQETQYF	TGTGCCAGCTCACCCCTAGACAGGGGGCCACAGGAGACCCAGTACTTC
TRBV7-8	TRBJ1-5	once	-	CASSLIDGEQPQHF	TGTGCCAGCAGCTTAATAGACGGGGAACAGCCCCAGCATTTT
TRBV10-3	TRBJ1-6	-	-	CAISATENSPLHF	TGTGCCATCAGTGCAACGGAGAATTCACCCCTCCACTTT